A selection of T cell receptor beta chains follows, all from one sample in a study of Graves' ophthalmopathy and Graves' hyperthyroidism. In TCRdb, the multiplex PCR reads were re-called with MiXCR into one record per CDR3 protein. The table lists over 450,000 distinct CDR3 sequences, 13% to 15% of them singletons. Input material: blood. These receptors all stem from a woman aged 25 to 45 with Graves' ophthalmopathy. Each CDR3 is given with its conserved first and last residue. D genes are given only for firm matches. Some rows mark clone size as missing; the rest say once, few, many or name a class of expanded clone.

V	D	J	length	size	CDR3	DNA
TRBV4-2	TRBD1	TRBJ1-5	15	.	CASSQGTGDLWPQHF	TGTGCCAGCAGCCAGGGGACAGGCGATCTATGGCCCCAGCATTTT
TRBV27	.	TRBJ2-5	15	.	CASRQPQGGRETQYF	TGTGCCAGCAGGCAACCCCAGGGGGGGCGAGAGACCCAGTACTTC
TRBV12-3/TRBV12-4	.	TRBJ2-7	15	many	CASRPGQVGLYEQYF	TGTGCCAGCAGACCCGGACAGGTGGGACTCTACGAGCAGTACTTC
TRBV6-2/TRBV6-3	.	TRBJ1-1	13	many	CASSRTSYTEAFF	TGTGCCAGCAGCCGAACTAGTTACACTGAAGCTTTCTTT
TRBV15	.	TRBJ1-1	16	many	CATSRDGGRLNTEAFF	TGTGCCACCAGCAGAGATGGGGGACGGTTGAACACTGAAGCTTTCTTT
TRBV20-1	TRBD1	TRBJ1-6	16	.	CSAPGGATSYNSPLHF	TGCAGTGCTCCAGGGGGCGCGACCTCCTATAATTCACCCCTCCACTTT
TRBV20-1	.	TRBJ1-1	15	many	CSATDYRAMNTEAFF	TGCAGTGCTACTGATTACAGGGCTATGAACACTGAAGCTTTCTTT
TRBV12-3/TRBV12-4	.	TRBJ1-2	15	many	CASTLALGQPYGYTF	TGTGCCAGCACCTTAGCCCTTGGGCAACCCTATGGCTACACCTTC
TRBV27	.	TRBJ1-2	15	many	CASSLTLTGGYGYTF	TGTGCCAGCAGTTTAACTCTAACCGGGGGCTATGGCTACACCTTC
TRBV6-5	.	TRBJ2-2	17	.	CASSYRPPPPHTGELFF	TGTGCCAGCAGTTACCGACCCCCCCCACCACACACCGGGGAGCTGTTTTTT
TRBV5-1	.	TRBJ1-2	14	many	CASSLGGEDYGYTF	TGCGCCAGCAGCCTGGGCGGGGAAGACTATGGCTACACCTTC
TRBV11-2	.	TRBJ1-1	13	many	CASRKGVGTEAFF	TGTGCCAGCCGCAAGGGGGTAGGCACTGAAGCTTTCTTT
TRBV29-1	.	TRBJ1-1	13	many	CSVEVRGDTEAFF	TGCAGCGTTGAAGTCAGGGGTGACACTGAAGCTTTCTTT
TRBV28	.	TRBJ1-2	18	many	CASSLRSGTDYSGYGYTF	TGTGCCAGCAGTTTAAGATCCGGGACCGATTACTCCGGCTATGGCTACACCTTC
TRBV2	.	TRBJ1-2	14	once	CASTAGGLRYGYTF	TGTGCCAGCACAGCCGGCGGTCTAAGATATGGCTACACCTTC
TRBV15	TRBD1	TRBJ2-5	14	many	CATSRSGQQETQYF	TGTGCCACCAGCAGGTCGGGACAGCAAGAGACCCAGTACTTC
TRBV12-3/TRBV12-4	.	TRBJ2-7	14	many	CASSLDQGTYVQYF	TGTGCCAGCAGTTTAGATCAGGGGACCTACGTGCAGTACTTC
TRBV5-1	.	TRBJ1-2	15	many	CASSSQGWSNYGYTF	TGCGCCAGCAGCTCACAGGGATGGTCTAACTATGGCTACACCTTC
TRBV2	.	TRBJ2-4	14	many	CARIRGGAKNIQYF	TGTGCCAGGATCAGGGGAGGGGCCAAAAACATTCAGTACTTC
TRBV6-5	.	TRBJ1-2	12	many	CASSSGVVGYTF	TGTGCCAGCAGTTCGGGGGTAGTTGGCTACACCTTC
TRBV25-1	TRBD2	TRBJ2-2	16	many	CASSERLAGGTGELFF	TGTGCCAGCAGTGAACGACTAGCGGGGGGCACCGGGGAGCTGTTTTTT
TRBV13	TRBD1	TRBJ1-6	17	few	CASSQRQGAVYNSPLHF	TGTGCCAGCAGCCAAAGACAGGGGGCAGTCTATAATTCACCCCTCCACTTT
TRBV27	TRBD1	TRBJ1-3	17	.	CASSWTGGRYSGNTIYF	TGTGCCAGCAGTTGGACAGGGGGCCGGTACTCTGGAAACACCATATATTTT
TRBV9	.	TRBJ2-7	15	.	CASSAALTGRNEQYF	TGTGCCAGCAGCGCAGCCCTGACAGGGAGGAACGAGCAGTACTTC
TRBV20-1	.	TRBJ2-5	15	many	CSARDHLMGQETQYF	TGCAGTGCTAGAGATCATCTTATGGGTCAAGAGACCCAGTACTTC
TRBV5-1	.	TRBJ2-2	12	many	CASSLATGELFF	TGCGCCAGCAGCTTGGCCACCGGGGAGCTGTTTTTT
TRBV20-1	TRBD2	TRBJ2-7	18	many	CSARVSWTSDLSSYEQYF	TGCAGTGCTAGAGTATCGTGGACTAGCGACTTAAGCTCCTACGAGCAGTACTTC
TRBV6-1	.	TRBJ2-7	14	many	CASSDIWELYEQYF	TGTGCCAGCAGTGATATTTGGGAGCTATACGAGCAGTACTTC
TRBV30	.	TRBJ2-5	14	.	CAWSKGGGSETQYF	TGTGCCTGGAGTAAAGGGGGGGGGAGTGAGACCCAGTACTTC
TRBV20-1	.	TRBJ2-5	11	few	CSASRQETQYF	TGCAGTGCTAGCAGGCAAGAGACCCAGTACTTC
TRBV6-1	.	TRBJ2-3	16	many	CASSDWAETITDTQYF	TGTGCCAGCAGTGATTGGGCGGAGACTATCACAGATACGCAGTATTTT
TRBV6-5	.	TRBJ1-1	16	many	CASSYFRATGAAEAFF	TGTGCCAGCAGTTACTTCAGGGCTACGGGGGCCGCTGAAGCTTTCTTT
TRBV28	.	TRBJ1-1	15	many	CASSLWFKDLSEAFF	TGTGCCAGCAGTTTATGGTTCAAGGATTTATCTGAAGCTTTCTTT
TRBV15	TRBD1	TRBJ1-1	14	once	CATSRTRQGAEAFF	TGTGCCACCAGCAGAACCAGACAGGGCGCTGAAGCTTTCTTT
TRBV24-1	TRBD1	TRBJ2-2	13	many	CATDDRGTGELFF	TGTGCCACGGACGACAGGGGCACCGGGGAGCTGTTTTTT
TRBV28	.	TRBJ1-2	12	many	CASSGGGWGYTF	TGTGCCAGCAGTGGGGGGGGCTGGGGCTACACCTTC
TRBV6-5	.	TRBJ1-6	16	many	CASSSTTVIKGSPLHF	TGTGCCAGCAGTTCCACGACAGTCATAAAGGGGTCACCCCTCCACTTT
TRBV9	.	TRBJ1-2	15	many	CASSVVGGVGYGYTF	TGTGCCAGCAGCGTAGTCGGAGGGGTCGGCTATGGCTACACCTTC
TRBV29-1	.	TRBJ2-7	12	many	CSVEDITYEQYF	TGCAGCGTTGAAGACATTACCTACGAGCAGTACTTC
TRBV28	.	TRBJ2-6	17	many	CASRATGHSSGANVLTF	TGTGCCAGCAGGGCGACAGGACATAGCTCTGGGGCCAACGTCCTGACTTTC
TRBV29-1	.	TRBJ2-7	11	many	CSVGAAGEQYF	TGCAGCGTTGGTGCAGCGGGCGAGCAGTACTTC
TRBV28	.	TRBJ2-7	16	many	CASRPLVRTLSYEQYF	TGTGCCAGCAGACCTTTGGTCAGGACACTCTCCTACGAGCAGTACTTC
TRBV2	.	TRBJ1-1	14	many	CASSDRTGNTEAFF	TGTGCCAGCAGCGATCGAACAGGGAACACTGAAGCTTTCTTT
TRBV29-1	.	TRBJ1-2	11	many	CSVQDSYGYTF	TGCAGCGTTCAGGACAGTTATGGCTACACCTTC
TRBV29-1	.	TRBJ1-1	13	many	CSVWDDPKAEAFF	TGCAGCGTTTGGGACGACCCGAAAGCTGAAGCTTTCTTT
TRBV28	.	TRBJ1-2	13	many	CASSLGSFYGYTF	TGTGCCAGCAGTTTAGGCAGCTTCTATGGCTACACCTTC
TRBV5-1	.	TRBJ1-3	13	.	CASSRDSGNTIYF	TGCGCCAGCAGCCGGGACTCTGGAAACACCATATATTTT
TRBV6-1	.	TRBJ1-1	12	many	CASSEWRTEAFF	TGTGCCAGCAGTGAATGGAGGACTGAAGCTTTCTTT
TRBV10-3	TRBD1	TRBJ1-6	14	many	CAITRDRINSPLHF	TGTGCCATCACCAGGGACAGAATTAATTCACCCCTCCACTTT